Presented here are 2 T cell receptor beta chains from one specimen sequenced in a study of T cells in Graves' hyperthyroidism and ophthalmopathy. RNA transcripts served as the template for amplifying TCR beta CDR3 regions. The primer set for the first-round RT-PCR of the TCR CDR3 was HTBI. TCRdb processed the multiplex PCR reads anew with MiXCR; each CDR3 protein has one entry. The table has hundreds of thousands of distinct CDR3 sequences, approximately 44% seen once; the top ten hold about 8.2%. Sequenced: peripheral blood or thyroid tissue (not recorded which). The receptors were sampled from a woman between 18 and 29 years old with Graves' hyperthyroidism.

J is TRBJ2-2 and V is TRBV2, with 8 bases that match TRBD2. The CDR3 has 15 residues. V lost 5 bases to trimming and J lost 7 bases; unmatched junction nucleotides: 9. Germline V CDR1 and CDR2: SNHLY, FYNNEI. The CDR3 sequence is CASSLVGLDNGELFF. The CDR3 nucleotides read TGTGCCAGCAGTTTAGTGGGACTAGACAACGGGGAGCTGTTTTTT. The full variable domain, with the rest looked up from reference TRBV2 and TRBJ2-2, is EPEVTQTPSHQVTQMGQEVILRCVPISNHLYFYWYRQILGQKVEFLVSFYNNEISEKSEIFDDQFSVERPDGSNFTLKIRSTKLEDSAMYFCASSLVGLDNGELFFGEGSRLTVL.

The chain is built from TRBV7-2 and TRBJ2-7; a weak D match, TRBD1 (6 bases). The germline V gene has CDR1 SGHTA and CDR2 FQGNSA. V dropped 5 bases and J dropped 5 bases, with 19 bases sitting between them. The CDR3 consists of 15 residues. CDR3 coding DNA: TGTGCCAGCAGCCAAGGCATAGGGGGTGGAAACGAGCAGTACTTC. Protein sequence: CASSQGIGGGNEQYF.